The T cell receptor (beta chain) under discussion was sequenced for a study of blood T cells in healthy people across ages. Study observations and caveats: Versus aged donors, long-lived donors had higher diversity and more naive CD4+ cells.

The second PCR ran roughly 7 to 12 cycles with a sample-barcoded 5' primer and J-beta primers. Each cDNA was tagged by a template-switch adaptor containing 12 random nucleotides. There were at least 3 million CDR3-containing paired-end reads obtained from each sample. TCRdb reanalysed the 5' RACE reads using MiXCR and keeps one entry per CDR3 protein. The sample shows approximately 1,700,000 distinct CDR3 sequences, 39% of them seen only once. Regarding this clonotype: No antigen is known for it.

There are 13 residues in the CDR3. In germline, CDR1 is MNHEY, CDR2 SVGAGI. Trimming pared 5 bases from V and 4 bases from J, leaving 12 bases between. This rearrangement joins TRBV6-5 to TRBJ2-7; TRBD1 is a possible D gene (5 bases). Specimen: blood. This receptor was identified in a human donor in good health. The CDR3 reads CASSQRQSYEQYF. Written as DNA, the CDR3 is TGTGCCAGCAGTCAACGACAGTCTTACGAGCAGTACTTC.